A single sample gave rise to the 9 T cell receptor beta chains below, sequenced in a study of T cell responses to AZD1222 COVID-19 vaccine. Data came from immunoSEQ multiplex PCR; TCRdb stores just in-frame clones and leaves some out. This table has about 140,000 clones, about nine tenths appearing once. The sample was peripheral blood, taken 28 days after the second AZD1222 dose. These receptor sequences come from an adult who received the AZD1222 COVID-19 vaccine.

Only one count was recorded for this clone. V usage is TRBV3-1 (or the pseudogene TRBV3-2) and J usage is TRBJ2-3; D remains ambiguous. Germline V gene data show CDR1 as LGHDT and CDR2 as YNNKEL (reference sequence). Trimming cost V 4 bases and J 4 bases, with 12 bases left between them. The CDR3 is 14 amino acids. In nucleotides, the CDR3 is TGTGCCAGCAGCCCCACGGTTGGGGCAGATACGCAGTATTTT. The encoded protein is CASSPTVGADTQYF.

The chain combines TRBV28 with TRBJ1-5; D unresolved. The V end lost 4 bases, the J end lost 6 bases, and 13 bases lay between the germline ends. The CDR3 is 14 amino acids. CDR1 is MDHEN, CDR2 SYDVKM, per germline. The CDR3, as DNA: TGTGCCAGCAGTTCGCTCGCCCCAAGTCAGCCCCAGCATTTT. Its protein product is CASSSLAPSQPQHF.

CDR3 amino acids: CASSLDRGGNQPQHF. CDR3 nucleotide sequence: TGTGCCAGCAGCTTAGACAGGGGAGGCAATCAGCCCCAGCATTTT. The rearrangement links TRBV7-2 to TRBJ1-5, with 7 bases aligning to TRBD1. Germline trimming cut 1 base from V and 2 bases from J; bases unmatched to any gene: 2. This CDR3 is 15 amino acids long. Per germline, CDR1 SGHTA and CDR2 FQGNSA.

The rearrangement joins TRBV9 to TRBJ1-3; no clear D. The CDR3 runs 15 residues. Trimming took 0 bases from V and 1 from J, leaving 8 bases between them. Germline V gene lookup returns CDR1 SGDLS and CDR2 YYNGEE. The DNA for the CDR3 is TGTGCCAGCAGCGTAGATCTTCGGTCTGGAAACACCATATATTTT. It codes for CASSVDLRSGNTIYF.

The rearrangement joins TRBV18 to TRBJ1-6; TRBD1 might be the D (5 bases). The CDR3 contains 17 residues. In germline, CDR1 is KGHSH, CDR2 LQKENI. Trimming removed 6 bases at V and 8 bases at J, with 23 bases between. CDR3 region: CASSPPRQGVRDSPLHF. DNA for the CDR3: TGTGCCAGCTCCCCCCCGAGGCAGGGCGTAAGGGATTCACCCCTCCACTTT. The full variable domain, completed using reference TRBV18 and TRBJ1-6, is NAGVMQNPRHLVRRRGQEARLRCSPMKGHSHVYWYRQLPEEGLKFMVYLQKENIIDESGMPKERFSAEFPKEGPSILRIQQVVRGDSAAYFCASSPPRQGVRDSPLHFGNGTRLTVT.

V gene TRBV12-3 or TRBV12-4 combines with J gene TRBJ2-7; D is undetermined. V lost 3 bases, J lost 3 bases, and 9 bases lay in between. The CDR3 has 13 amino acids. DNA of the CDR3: TGTGCCAGCAGTTTCGTATTCGGCTACGAGCAGTACTTC. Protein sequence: CASSFVFGYEQYF.

The CDR3 DNA follows: TGTGCCAGCAGCCGACAGTACTATGGCTACACCTTC. It encodes CASSRQYYGYTF. V is TRBV3-1 (or the pseudogene TRBV3-2) and J is TRBJ1-2; tentatively, D is TRBD1 (5 bases). The CDR3 contains 12 residues. Trimming took off 4 bases at V and 3 bases at J, with 6 bases between the two ends. Germline values: CDR1 LGHDT, CDR2 YNNKEL (reference sequence).

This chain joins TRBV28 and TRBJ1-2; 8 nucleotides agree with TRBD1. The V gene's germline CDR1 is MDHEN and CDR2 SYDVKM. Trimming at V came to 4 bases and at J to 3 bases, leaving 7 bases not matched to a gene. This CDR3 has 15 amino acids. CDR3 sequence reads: CASSSGQAGDYGYTF. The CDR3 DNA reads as TGTGCCAGCAGTTCGGGACAGGCGGGGGACTATGGCTACACCTTC.

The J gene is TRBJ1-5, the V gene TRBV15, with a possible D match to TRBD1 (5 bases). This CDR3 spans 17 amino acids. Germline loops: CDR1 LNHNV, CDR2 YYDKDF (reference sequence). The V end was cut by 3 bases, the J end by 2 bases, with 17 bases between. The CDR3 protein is CATSRGEGGSGNQPQHF. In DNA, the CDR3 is TGTGCCACCAGCAGGGGGGAGGGAGGGAGCGGCAATCAGCCCCAGCATTTT.